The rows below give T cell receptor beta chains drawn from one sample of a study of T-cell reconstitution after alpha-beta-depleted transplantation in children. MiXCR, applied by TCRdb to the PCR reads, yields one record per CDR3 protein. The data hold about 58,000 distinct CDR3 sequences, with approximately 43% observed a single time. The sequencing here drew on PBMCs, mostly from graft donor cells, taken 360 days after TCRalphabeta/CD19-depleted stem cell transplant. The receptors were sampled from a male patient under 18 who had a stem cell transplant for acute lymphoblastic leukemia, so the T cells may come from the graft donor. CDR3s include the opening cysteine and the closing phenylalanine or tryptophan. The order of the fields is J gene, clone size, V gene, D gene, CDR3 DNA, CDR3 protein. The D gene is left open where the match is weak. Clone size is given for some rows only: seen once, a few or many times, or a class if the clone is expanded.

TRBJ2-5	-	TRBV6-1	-	TGTGCCACCCTCCGGGACCCCCCGGTCCAAGAGACCCAGTACTTC	CATLRDPPVQETQYF
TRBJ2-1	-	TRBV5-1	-	TGCGCCAGCAGCAGACCTAGCTCCTACAATGAGCAGTTCTTC	CASSRPSSYNEQFF
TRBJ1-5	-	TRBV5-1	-	TGCGCCAGCAGCCTGGTCCCGGACCAGCCCCAGCATTTT	CASSLVPDQPQHF
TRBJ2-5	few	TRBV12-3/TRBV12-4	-	TGTGCCAGCAGCCGACTAGTTCAAGAGACCCAGTACTTC	CASSRLVQETQYF
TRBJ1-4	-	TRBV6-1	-	TGTGCCAGCAGTCATCAGGGGTGGGATGAAAAACTGTTTTTT	CASSHQGWDEKLFF
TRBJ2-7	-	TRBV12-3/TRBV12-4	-	TGTGCCAGCCGCCCTGGGGGGGGCATGGACGAGCAGTACTTC	CASRPGGGMDEQYF
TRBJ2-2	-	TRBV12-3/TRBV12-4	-	TGTGCCAGCAGTTTCGTCTCCTCCGGGGAGCTGTTTTTT	CASSFVSSGELFF
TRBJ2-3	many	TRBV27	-	TGTGCCAGCAGTCGCACAGATACGCAGTATTTT	CASSRTDTQYF
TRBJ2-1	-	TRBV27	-	TGTGCCAGCAGCGCCGGGAGCGACAATGAGCAGTTCTTC	CASSAGSDNEQFF
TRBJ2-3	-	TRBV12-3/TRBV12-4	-	TGTGTTACTCGGGACACCCCAGATACGCAGTATTTT	CVTRDTPDTQYF
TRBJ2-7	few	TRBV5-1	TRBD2	TGCGCCAGCAGCTTGGAACGGGAGGTCCACGAGCAGTACTTC	CASSLEREVHEQYF
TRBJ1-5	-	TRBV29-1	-	TGCAGCGTTACTGACAGCCGCAATCAGCCCCAGCATTTT	CSVTDSRNQPQHF
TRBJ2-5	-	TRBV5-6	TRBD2	TGTGCCAGCAGCATCTCCCTAGCGGGAGTTAAGGAGACCCAGTACTTC	CASSISLAGVKETQYF
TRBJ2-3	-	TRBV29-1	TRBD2	TGCAGCGTCCTGGGGGGGAGTCAAGATACGCAGTATTTT	CSVLGGSQDTQYF
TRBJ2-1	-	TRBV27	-	TGTGCCAGCAGGGCAGGGGGACTTTACAATGAGCAGTTCTTC	CASRAGGLYNEQFF
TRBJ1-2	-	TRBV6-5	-	TGTGCCAGCAGTTACGCAGGGGCTAACTATGGCTACACCTTC	CASSYAGANYGYTF
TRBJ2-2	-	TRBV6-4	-	TGTGCCAGCCGGGGGCGGAACGGGGAGCTGTTTTTT	CASRGRNGELFF
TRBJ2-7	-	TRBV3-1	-	TGTGCCAGCAGCCCGACTCCGTCGGGGCTCTACGAGCAGTACTTC	CASSPTPSGLYEQYF
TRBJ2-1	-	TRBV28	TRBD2	TGTGCCAGCAGCCAACGAGCGGGAGGCCTCTACAATGAGCAGTTCTTC	CASSQRAGGLYNEQFF
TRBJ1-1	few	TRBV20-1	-	TGCAGTGCTAGATCCCTTAGTGGGAACACTGAAGCTTTCTTT	CSARSLSGNTEAFF
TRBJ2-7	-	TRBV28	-	TGTGCCAGCAGTCCGTACCACCTCCCCCACGAGCAGTACTTC	CASSPYHLPHEQYF
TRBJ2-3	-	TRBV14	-	TGTGCCAGCAGCCAAGCCCTAAGGGATACGCAGTATTTT	CASSQALRDTQYF
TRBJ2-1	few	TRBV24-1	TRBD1	TGTGCCACCAGTGGGGGGACAGGGTCTTTCAATGAGCAGTTCTTC	CATSGGTGSFNEQFF
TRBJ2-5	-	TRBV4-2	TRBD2	TGTGCCAGCAGCCAAGAAGGGAACCTAGCGGGGGGGAGCCAAGAGACCCAGTACTTC	CASSQEGNLAGGSQETQYF
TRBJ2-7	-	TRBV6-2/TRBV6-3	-	TGTGCCAGCAGTTCCCTTGGGGAGCAGTACTTC	CASSSLGEQYF
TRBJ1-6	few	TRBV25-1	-	TGTGCCAGCCAGGGTATCGGGGGATCACCCCTCCACTTT	CASQGIGGSPLHF
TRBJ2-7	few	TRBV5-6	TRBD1	TGTGCCAGCAGCTGGGACAGGGGGCTCGAGCAGTACTTC	CASSWDRGLEQYF
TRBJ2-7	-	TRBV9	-	TGTGCCAGCAGCGTCGGTGGCGTAACCTACGAGCAGTACTTC	CASSVGGVTYEQYF
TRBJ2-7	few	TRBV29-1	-	TGCAGCGTTAAATCTTCCTCTTCCTACGAGCAGTACTTC	CSVKSSSSYEQYF
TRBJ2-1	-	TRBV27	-	TGTGCCAGCAGTTTAATAGGCACATACAATGAGCAGTTCTTC	CASSLIGTYNEQFF
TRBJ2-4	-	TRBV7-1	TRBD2	TGTGCCAGCAGCTCAGGGGGTCCCCCGGGACTAGCGGGAGGTCTAGCCAAAAACATTCAGTACTTC	CASSSGGPPGLAGGLAKNIQYF
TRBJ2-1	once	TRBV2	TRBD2	TGTGCCAGCAGTGAAGAGCTAGCGGGAAGGGCCTACAATGAGCAGTTCTTC	CASSEELAGRAYNEQFF
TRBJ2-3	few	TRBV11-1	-	TGTGCCAGCAGCGGTTACGTGGGGCGGACAGATACGCAGTATTTT	CASSGYVGRTDTQYF
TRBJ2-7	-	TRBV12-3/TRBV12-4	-	TGTGCCAGCAGTACTAAACAGGGTGTTCTATACGAGCAGTACTTC	CASSTKQGVLYEQYF
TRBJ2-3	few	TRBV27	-	TGTGCCAGCAGTTTCCCCCGGGCAGGGGGGGGAGATACGCAGTATTTT	CASSFPRAGGGDTQYF
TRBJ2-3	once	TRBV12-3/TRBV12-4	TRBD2	TGTGCCAGCAGGATTAGCGGGAGCACAGATACGCAGTATTTT	CASRISGSTDTQYF
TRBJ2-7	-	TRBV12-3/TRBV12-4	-	TGTGCCAGCAGTTTTTGGCGGGATTCTACCTACGAGCAGTACTTC	CASSFWRDSTYEQYF
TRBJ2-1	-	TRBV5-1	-	TGCGCCAGCAGCCACACCCCTCATTGGCCTTACAATGAGCAGTTCTTC	CASSHTPHWPYNEQFF
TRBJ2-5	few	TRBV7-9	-	TGTGCCAGCAGCTTTGAGTCCCATCCCTCAGAGACCCAGTACTTC	CASSFESHPSETQYF
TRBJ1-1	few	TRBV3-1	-	TGTGCCAGCAGCCCCCCGGGCGCCTTACACATGAACACTGAAGCTTTCTTT	CASSPPGALHMNTEAFF
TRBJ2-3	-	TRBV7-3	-	TGTGCCAGCAGCTTGGGCTACCTGAGCACAGATACGCAGTATTTT	CASSLGYLSTDTQYF
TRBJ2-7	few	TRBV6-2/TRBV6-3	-	TGTGCCAGCAATTTTTATAAAGGGGACGAGCAGTACTTC	CASNFYKGDEQYF
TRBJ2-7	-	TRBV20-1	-	TGCAGTGCTAGGAGGCAGGGTGGGTACGAGCAGTACTTC	CSARRQGGYEQYF
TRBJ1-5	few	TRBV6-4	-	TGTGCCAGCCCTGCATCTTCTACTCATCAGCCCCAGCATTTT	CASPASSTHQPQHF
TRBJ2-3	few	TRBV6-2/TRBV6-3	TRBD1	TGTGCCACCGGACAGGGGATAGATACGCAGTATTTT	CATGQGIDTQYF
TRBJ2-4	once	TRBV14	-	TGTGCCAGCAGCCATGGCCAGGGAAACATTCAGTACTTC	CASSHGQGNIQYF
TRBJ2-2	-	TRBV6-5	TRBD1	TGTGCCAGCAGTTACTCCGGACAGGCCGCCGGGGAGCTGTTTTTT	CASSYSGQAAGELFF
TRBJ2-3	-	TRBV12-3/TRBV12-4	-	TGTGCCAGCAGTCGTACGAACCTACTAGTTTCCGGCACAGATACGCAGTATTTT	CASSRTNLLVSGTDTQYF
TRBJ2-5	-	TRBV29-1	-	TGCAGCGGATGTTGGTCCGGGCGGGAGACCCAGTACTTC	CSGCWSGRETQYF
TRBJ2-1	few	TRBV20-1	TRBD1	TGCAGTGCTAGAGATCGGACAGGTTGGAATGAGCAGTTCTTC	CSARDRTGWNEQFF
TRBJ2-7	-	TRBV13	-	TGTGCCAGCAGCTTACGGGTTTCCTACGAGCAGTACTTC	CASSLRVSYEQYF
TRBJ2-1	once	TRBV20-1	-	TGCAGTGCTTCTATGGTGGGCTGGGGGGGCCTCTCCTACAATGAGCAGTTCTTC	CSASMVGWGGLSYNEQFF